The present entry profiles one T cell receptor beta chain with its context. No antigen is known for it. The germline V and J ends were trimmed by 0 bases and 8 bases, with 13 bases remaining between them. The CDR3 consists of 14 residues. CDR1 is LNHNV and CDR2 is YYDKDF in the germline V gene (reference sequence). The source of the sample is a study of cytomegalovirus exposure and HLA in healthy donors. Study information: The early release's HLA-typed donors yielded 78 million or so unique TCRs. Study-level findings and limits: Researchers catalogued some 160 TCR beta chains as cytomegalovirus-associated. Reports state that TCR beta sequences accurately predicted most subjects' HLA-A and HLA-B alleles.

Primers for the PCR totalled 60 Vbeta and 13 Jbeta. Measured with immunoSEQ multiplex PCR; TCRdb has only the in-frame clones, and not every one. The sample includes around 150,000 clones, 80% of them seen just once. Donors counted as nominally healthy when sampled, yet unrecorded immune exposures were likely. The TCR comes from a man between 18 and 35 years old in good health and CMV-seropositive. The V gene is TRBV15, the J gene TRBJ1-1; D is unresolved. The material sequenced was PBMCs. CDR3 in amino acids: CATSREISTREAFF. Here the CDR3 DNA reads TGTGCCACCAGCAGAGAGATCTCTACCAGGGAAGCTTTCTTT.